This TCR beta chain was recorded in a study of blood T cell repertoires in COVID-19. Study-level information: Italy, Spain and the United States were the sources of the convalescent and acute COVID-19 samples. Sources were T cells, B-cell-depleted T cells, or PBMCs; the material itself was cDNA or gDNA.

As originally analysed: Estimates of nucleated cell counts were drawn from the amplification of reference gene primers. TCRdb's copy holds only in-frame clones and misses some; the assay was immunoSEQ multiplex PCR. D and trimming come from the DNA, and the V and J calls and clone size come from that table. The sample records 150,000 or so clones, about 87% being singletons. This CDR3 has 21 residues. Germline V gene data show CDR1 as MGHRA and CDR2 as YSYEKL. V lost 0 bases, J lost 0 bases, and 23 bases lay in between. The origin of this receptor is an elderly man with acute or convalescent COVID-19. This chain uses TRBV4-1 with TRBJ1-4; D is undetermined. Specimen: peripheral blood. The CDR3 nucleotides read TGCGCCAGCAGCCAAGACCCCGTGAGAGCAGCTTACAGAGCAACTAATGAAAAACTGTTTTTT. Translated, it gives CASSQDPVRAAYRATNEKLFF.